Below, 18 T cell receptor beta chains from the same sample are listed, as sequenced in a study of cytomegalovirus exposure and HLA in healthy donors. Clones were sequenced by immunoSEQ multiplex PCR, and TCRdb holds only the in-frame ones, with some missing. Of a few hundred thousand clones listed, just over 85% are singletons. What was sequenced was PBMCs. Receptors were obtained from a woman aged 18-29 years in good health and CMV-seronegative.

The V and J genes are TRBV6-5 and TRBJ1-1; the D is unclear. The V gene lost 4 bases and the J gene lost 7 bases, with 22 bases spanning the gap. In germline, CDR1 is MNHEY, CDR2 SVGAGI. The CDR3 sequence is 16 residues long. The CDR3 DNA is TGTGCCAGCAGTTTCCGACCCTCCGGACGGGGTGGTGAAGCTTTCTTT. Its translation is CASSFRPSGRGGEAFF.

The chain couples TRBV2 to TRBJ2-1; 12 bases fit TRBD2. The V gene end was trimmed by 8 bases and the J gene end by 3 bases; junction bases not matched to a gene: 5. The CDR3 runs to 15 residues. Looked up from germline, CDR1 is SNHLY and CDR2 is FYNNEI. CDR3 nucleotide sequence: TGTGCCAGCCTAGGACTAGCGGGAAGCTACAATGAGCAGTTCTTC. Translating it yields CASLGLAGSYNEQFF.

V usage is TRBV6-5 and J usage is TRBJ1-5; D is uncertain. This CDR3 contains 13 residues. Trimming removed 4 bases from V and 2 bases from J, with 6 bases in between. Germline CDR1 is MNHEY and CDR2 is SVGAGI. CDR3 in DNA: TGTGCCAGCAGTTCCTATGGCAATCAGCCCCAGCATTTT. It codes for CASSSYGNQPQHF.

The V call is TRBV2, the J call TRBJ1-3, with 7 bases aligning to TRBD1. CDR3 length: 18 amino acids. With 4 bases clipped from V and 0 bases from J, the junction kept 12 bases outside the gene matches. Germline assignment: CDR1 SNHLY and CDR2 FYNNEI. The CDR3 region is CASSALLGQAVSGNTIYF. The DNA for the CDR3 is TGTGCCAGCAGTGCACTGCTCGGACAGGCGGTCTCTGGAAACACCATATATTTT.

The rearrangement links TRBV19 to TRBJ1-1; TRBD1 might be the D (5 bases). The CDR3 is made up of 14 amino acids. The germline V and J ends were trimmed by 5 bases and 5 bases, with 15 bases remaining between them. Germline values: CDR1 LNHDA, CDR2 SQIVND (reference sequence). CDR3 amino acids: CASSYDSGNTEAFF. In DNA form, the CDR3 reads TGTGCCAGTAGTTATGACTCAGGGAATACTGAAGCTTTCTTT.

This clone was found once. The V call is TRBV6-6, the J call TRBJ1-5; D unclear. This CDR3 region has 16 residues. CDR1 and CDR2 (germline): MNHNY, SVGAGI (reference sequence). The ends were cut back, 5 bases at V and 2 bases at J, with 16 bases in the middle. The chain's CDR3 is CASSPTGLQGNQPQHF. The CDR3 DNA is TGTGCCAGCAGTCCTACCGGCCTCCAGGGCAATCAGCCCCAGCATTTT.

This chain joins TRBV5-1 and TRBJ2-1, with 14 nucleotides matching TRBD2. This CDR3 spans 18 amino acids. The trim removed 4 bases at V and 5 bases at J, leaving 11 bases unmatched. Germline CDR1 SGHRS, CDR2 YFSETQ. The CDR3 loop is CASSVPGTSGRRDNEQFF. For the CDR3, the DNA is TGCGCCAGCAGCGTACCCGGGACTAGCGGGAGAAGGGACAATGAGCAGTTCTTC.

In its sample, this clone was seen once. This chain joins TRBV6-1 and TRBJ2-3; the D gene is possibly TRBD2 (6 bases). This CDR3 spans 14 amino acids. With 11 bases removed from V and 1 base from J, the gap between germline ends came to 16 bases. CDR1 and CDR2 from the germline V gene are MNHNS and SASEGT. In nucleotides, the CDR3 is TGTGCCGGGGGGACTCTCTCGGGCACAGATACGCAGTATTTT. Translated, it gives CAGGTLSGTDTQYF.

The chain joins TRBV5-1 to TRBJ2-5, with TRBD1 matching 12 bases. The CDR3 extends over 14 amino acids. J gave up 6 bases and V 4 bases, and 4 bases lay outside the gene matches. Germline values: CDR1 SGHRS, CDR2 YFSETQ. CDR3 in DNA: TGCGCCAGCAGCCAGGGACAGGGGGCGAAGACCCAGTACTTC. Amino acid sequence: CASSQGQGAKTQYF.

The rearrangement links TRBV5-4 to TRBJ2-4; 9 positions agree with TRBD2. Germline CDR1 reads SGHNT; CDR2 reads YYREEE (reference sequence). Trimming cost V 7 bases and J 0 bases; bases outside gene matches: 5. The CDR3 runs to 15 residues. In DNA, the CDR3 is TGTGCCAGCCATAGCGGGGGAATAGCCAAAAACATTCAGTACTTC. Its translation: CASHSGGIAKNIQYF.

V is TRBV5-6 and J is TRBJ2-1; TRBD2 aligns across 8 bases. Trimming at V came to 6 bases and at J to 8 bases, leaving 10 bases not matched to a gene. This CDR3 contains 14 residues. CDR1 is SGHDT, CDR2 YYEEEE, per germline. CDR3: CASIRSGLVHEQFF. The CDR3 region has the DNA TGTGCCAGCATTCGATCGGGACTAGTCCATGAGCAGTTCTTC.

This chain links TRBV4-3 with TRBJ2-1; D is perhaps TRBD1 (6 bases). V was cut by 1 base and J by 7 bases, with 11 bases left in between. This CDR3 has 14 amino acids. Germline-derived CDR1 and CDR2 are LGHNA and YSLEER. CDR3 sequence: CASSQGQAINEQFF. CDR3 bases: TGCGCCAGCAGCCAAGGACAGGCGATTAATGAGCAGTTCTTC.

This clone was recorded once. The gene calls are TRBV28 and TRBJ2-5, with TRBD2 matching over 12 bases. From germline, CDR1 is MDHEN and CDR2 SYDVKM. Losses at the gene ends were 7 bases for V and 2 bases for J; bases not matched to a gene: 14. The CDR3 totals 18 residues. This chain's CDR3 is CASITIRRTSGMQETQYF. Written as DNA, the CDR3 is TGTGCCAGCATCACCATTAGGAGGACTAGCGGGATGCAAGAGACCCAGTACTTC.

This chain connects TRBV13 to TRBJ2-5, with D possibly being TRBD2 (6 bases). V was pared by 0 bases and J by 0 bases, with 8 bases between. The CDR3 runs to 15 residues. Germline values: CDR1 PRHDT, CDR2 FYEKMQ (reference sequence). The DNA for the CDR3 is TGTGCCAGCAGCTTAGGGGGAGGACACCAAGAGACCCAGTACTTC. Translated, it gives CASSLGGGHQETQYF.

About this clone: At the DNA level, this CDR3 is encoded by other sequences in the same sample as well. The chain is built from TRBV27 and TRBJ1-5, with D perhaps TRBD1 (5 bases). Trimming left V 3 bases short and J 3 bases short, with 6 bases between. Germline V lookup: CDR1 MNHEY, CDR2 SMNVEV (reference sequence). The CDR3 loop spans 13 amino acids. CDR3 bases: TGTGCCAGCAGTTTGACAGTCAATCAGCCCCAGCATTTT. It codes for CASSLTVNQPQHF.

V and J are TRBV6-6 and TRBJ2-1; no clear D. The germline CDR1 and CDR2 sequences are MNHNY and SVGAGI (reference sequence). The germline V and J ends were trimmed by 8 bases and 7 bases, with 18 bases remaining between them. The CDR3 length is 14 residues. CDR3 coding DNA: TGTGCCAGCGACTCTAGATCGGTGCCGAATGAGCAGTTCTTC. Translated, it gives CASDSRSVPNEQFF.

The genes are TRBV28 and TRBJ2-7, with D possibly matching TRBD1 (6 bases). V lost 5 bases, J lost 3 bases, and 17 bases lay in between. The CDR3 is made up of 15 amino acids. CDR1 is MDHEN and CDR2 is SYDVKM in the germline V gene. In DNA, the CDR3 is TGTGCCAGCAGTCCGACCCCTAGGACAGACTACGAGCAGTACTTC. It encodes CASSPTPRTDYEQYF.

The chain employs TRBV10-3 and TRBJ1-5; tentative D call: TRBD1 (5 bases). CDR1 is ENHRY and CDR2 is SYGVKD in the germline V gene. The CDR3 covers 14 residues. Trimming removed 2 bases at V and 3 bases at J, with 8 bases between. CDR3 nucleotides: TGTGCCATCAGTGAGAGCGGGGCCAATCAGCCCCAGCATTTT. It codes for CAISESGANQPQHF.